This entry describes one T cell receptor beta chain. Here immunoSEQ multiplex PCR was the method, and the copy in TCRdb shows in-frame clones only, minus some. The profile covers fewer than 25,000 clones, with 83% appearing a single time and under 35% taken by the ten largest. The data belong to a study of control samples from healthy donors and cancer patients. Per germline, CDR1 MGHRA and CDR2 YSYEKL. V dropped 0 bases and J dropped 5 bases, with 11 bases sitting between them. The CDR3 length is 15 residues. J is TRBJ1-5 and V is TRBV4-1, with no clear D. Sequenced: PBMCs. This clonotype was sampled from a man aged 55 to 70 with head and neck cancer. The CDR3 DNA reads TGCGCCAGCAGCCAAGATAAGGAGAATTATCAGCCCCAGCATTTT. Its protein product is CASSQDKENYQPQHF.